These 19 T cell receptor beta chains came from one sample sequenced in a study of beta chain features in type 1 diabetes. Study observations and caveats: Type 1 diabetes patients showed a moderate but significant shortening of TCRB CDR3s in all four CD4+ subsets.

Every isolated RNA sample was fully reverse transcribed, so sequencing captured expressed TCRB transcripts. The data were produced by immunoSEQ multiplex PCR, yet TCRdb's version contains in-frame clones alone and is incomplete. The table shows a few hundred thousand clones, with roughly 9.8% occurring only once. These receptors' targets are unknown. The sequenced sample was central memory CD4+ T cells from blood. All receptors come from a man aged 25 to 45 with type 1 diabetes.

This clone was counted many times. The chain has TRBV27 and TRBJ2-5, with D uncertain. Per germline, CDR1 MNHEY and CDR2 SMNVEV (reference sequence). The V end lost 6 bases, the J end lost 0 bases, and 8 bases lay between the germline ends. This CDR3 is 13 amino acids long. This chain's CDR3 is CASRTPNQETQYF. The CDR3 DNA is TGTGCCAGCAGAACTCCTAACCAAGAGACCCAGTACTTC.

This clone was observed a handful of times. The sample holds other DNA sequences that translate to the same CDR3. The gene calls are TRBV9 and TRBJ2-2; 9 bases agree with TRBD2. With 0 bases clipped from V and 4 bases from J, the junction kept 1 base outside the gene matches. Germline V gene data show CDR1 as SGDLS and CDR2 as YYNGEE. This CDR3 spans 15 amino acids. Here the CDR3 reads CASSVGGRATGELFF. The CDR3 DNA reads TGTGCCAGCAGCGTAGGCGGGAGGGCCACCGGGGAGCTGTTTTTT.

The table lists this clone with a few counts. DNA of the CDR3: TGTGCCAGCAGTTTGTATCGGCGGACCCGTAGTCAAGAGACCCAGTACTTC. Translating gives CASSLYRRTRSQETQYF. J is TRBJ2-5 and V is TRBV28; no firm D call. V lost 3 bases, J lost 2 bases, and 19 bases lay in between. Germline V gene lookup returns CDR1 MDHEN and CDR2 SYDVKM. This CDR3 has 17 residues. Drawing the rest from reference TRBV28 and TRBJ2-5, the complete variable domain is DVKVTQSSRYLVKRTGEKVFLECVQDMDHENMFWYRQDPGLGLRLIYFSYDVKMKEKGDIPEGYSVSREKKERFSLILESASTNQTSMYLCASSLYRRTRSQETQYFGPGTRLLVL.

This chain joins TRBV7-2 and TRBJ2-7, with TRBD2 as a possible D gene (5 bases). V lost 5 bases to trimming and J lost 2 bases, with 10 bases between them. CDR3 length equals 13 residues. Germline loops: CDR1 SGHTA, CDR2 FQGNSA. The CDR3 reads CASSPAGTYEQYF. In DNA form, the CDR3 reads TGTGCCAGCAGCCCCGCCGGGACCTACGAGCAGTACTTC. Full variable domain (missing parts from reference TRBV7-2 and TRBJ2-7): GAGVSQSPSNKVTEKGKDVELRCDPISGHTALYWYRQSLGQGLEFLIYFQGNSAPDKSGLPSDRFSAERTGGSVSTLTIQRTQQEDSAVYLCASSPAGTYEQYFGPGTRLTVT.

This clone was detected a few times. The V gene is TRBV9, the J gene TRBJ2-2; 8 bases match TRBD2. The CDR3 contains 16 residues. Trimming removed 3 bases from V and 8 bases from J; junction bases left unmatched: 12. Germline V lookup: CDR1 SGDLS, CDR2 YYNGEE. The DNA of the CDR3 is TGTGCCAGCAGCGCCGGACTAGCCATACACCTGGGGGAGCTGTTTTTT. Its translation is CASSAGLAIHLGELFF.

This clone was seen many times. J is TRBJ2-1 and V is TRBV7-9; TRBD2 aligns across 9 bases. J was trimmed by 10 bases and V by 5 bases; bases with no gene match: 12. Germline-derived CDR1 and CDR2 are SEHNR and FQNEAQ (reference sequence). The CDR3 contains 15 residues. CDR3 region: CASSKTSGPTAEQFF. The CDR3, as DNA: TGTGCCAGCAGCAAAACTAGCGGGCCCACCGCCGAGCAGTTCTTC.

This clone was counted ten times or more. Additional DNA sequences in this sample encode the identical CDR3. CDR3 nucleotide sequence: TGCAGCGTTGCACCCCAAGGGAACACTGAAGCTTTCTTT. It encodes CSVAPQGNTEAFF. V usage is TRBV29-1 and J usage is TRBJ1-1; no clear D. The CDR3 covers 13 residues. V was shortened by 4 bases and J by 1 base, with 10 bases between the two germline ends. Germline V gene lookup returns CDR1 SQVTM and CDR2 ANQGSEA.

This chain uses TRBV19 with TRBJ2-5; 10 bases fit TRBD2. The J call is doubtful: the DNA matches TRBJ2-7 better. The germline V gene has CDR1 LNHDA and CDR2 SQIVND (reference sequence). The length of the CDR3 is 16 residues. As DNA, the CDR3 is TGTGCCAGTAAGAATAGCGGGAGGTCCGAATCCATCGAGCAGTACTTC. It encodes CASKNSGRSESIEQYF.

The gene calls are TRBV6-5 and TRBJ1-2; 7 positions agree with TRBD1. This CDR3 comprises 13 residues. Germline trimming cut 6 bases from V and 7 bases from J; bases unmatched to any gene: 8. Germline V gene data show CDR1 as MNHEY and CDR2 as SVGAGI. CDR3 bases: TGTGCCAGCAGCACCCGGGACAGAAGTGGCTACACCTTC. Translated, it gives CASSTRDRSGYTF.

This clone was seen more than once but under ten times. In DNA, the CDR3 is TGTGCCTGGAGTCTTTCTTACGAGCAGTACTTC. Protein sequence: CAWSLSYEQYF. The chain carries TRBV30 and TRBJ2-7, with D unclear. CDR1 and CDR2 (germline): GTSNPN, SVGIG (reference sequence). The CDR3 sequence is 11 residues long. Trimming removed 2 bases at V and 4 bases at J, with 6 bases between.

The chain couples TRBV15 to TRBJ1-1; D call uncertain. The length of the CDR3 is 13 residues. V was shortened by 5 bases and J by 3 bases, with 10 bases between the two germline ends. Germline lookup yields CDR1 LNHNV and CDR2 YYDKDF (reference sequence). This CDR3 reads CATSSRTDTEAFF. As DNA, the CDR3 is TGTGCCACCAGCTCACGTACGGACACTGAAGCTTTCTTT.

This clone was picked up a small number of times. The chain links TRBV6-6 to TRBJ2-7; perhaps TRBD2 as D (5 bases). The CDR3 contains 13 residues. Deletions cut 8 bases from V and 3 bases from J, with 14 bases between. Per germline, CDR1 MNHNY and CDR2 SVGAGI (reference sequence). The CDR3 region is CASQPPGSYEQYF. The CDR3 nucleotides are TGTGCCAGCCAACCTCCGGGGAGCTACGAGCAGTACTTC.

This clone was found many times. V gene TRBV7-9 combines with J gene TRBJ2-2, with 8 bases aligning to TRBD2. Germline V gene sequence: CDR1 SEHNR, CDR2 FQNEAQ (reference sequence). V shed 1 base and J 0 bases; nucleotides not matched to a gene: 4. The CDR3 extends over 17 amino acids. CDR3 in DNA: TGTGCCAGCAGCTTAGACGGAGCGGGGGCGAACACCGGGGAGCTGTTTTTT. This codes for CASSLDGAGANTGELFF. The whole variable domain, filled in from reference TRBV7-9 and TRBJ2-2, reads DTGVSQNPRHKITKRGQNVTFRCDPISEHNRLYWYRQTLGQGPEFLTYFQNEAQLEKSRLLSDRFSAERPKGSFSTLEIQRTEQGDSAMYLCASSLDGAGANTGELFFGEGSRLTVL.

In this sample, this clone turned up a few times. V and J are TRBV11-2 and TRBJ2-5; D unclear. TRBJ2-7 matches the DNA end more closely, so the J call is doubtful. CDR1 is SGHAT and CDR2 is FQNNGV in the germline V gene. CDR3 size: 11 residues. The DNA of the CDR3 is TGTGCCAGCAGCCCTGGTTACGAGCAGTACTTC. Amino acid sequence: CASSPGYEQYF.

The sample holds a few counts of this clone. This CDR3 reads CASSPQHESETQYF. CDR3 DNA sequence: TGTGCCAGCAGTCCTCAACACGAGTCCGAGACCCAGTACTTC. The chain recombines TRBV6-5 with TRBJ2-5; D ambiguous. Germline V lookup: CDR1 MNHEY, CDR2 SVGAGI. The CDR3 has 14 amino acids. Between the trimmed V and J ends, which lost 5 bases and 5 bases, there was a span of 15 bases.

Here the CDR3 DNA reads TGTGCCAGCAGTGCCCAGAGGAATTCCTACGAGCAGTACTTC. This gives the protein CASSAQRNSYEQYF. The V and J genes are TRBV2 and TRBJ2-7; D remains unclear. The V gene lost 4 bases and the J gene lost 1 base, with 11 bases spanning the gap. This CDR3 has 14 residues. CDR1 and CDR2 (germline): SNHLY, FYNNEI. Full variable domain (missing parts from reference TRBV2 and TRBJ2-7): EPEVTQTPSHQVTQMGQEVILRCVPISNHLYFYWYRQILGQKVEFLVSFYNNEISEKSEIFDDQFSVERPDGSNFTLKIRSTKLEDSAMYFCASSAQRNSYEQYFGPGTRLTVT.

This clone was seen a handful of times. This chain connects TRBV25-1 to TRBJ2-1; possible D gene TRBD2, 6 bases. CDR3 length equals 14 residues. Deletions cut 5 bases from V and 9 bases from J, with 17 bases between. Germline loops: CDR1 MGHDK, CDR2 SYGVNS. The chain's CDR3 is CASSRAGMRGEQFF. Here the CDR3 DNA reads TGTGCCAGCAGTCGTGCAGGCATGCGGGGTGAGCAGTTCTTC.

The chain recombines TRBV11-3 with TRBJ1-1, with D unclear. The CDR3 extends over 13 amino acids. The V end lost 1 base, the J end lost 7 bases, and 10 bases lay between the germline ends. Germline values: CDR1 SGHNT, CDR2 YENEEA. The CDR3 loop reads CASSLVIRDEAFF. CDR3 coding DNA: TGTGCCAGCAGCTTAGTTATAAGAGATGAAGCTTTCTTT. The variable domain in full, with the rest retrieved from reference TRBV11-3 and TRBJ1-1, is EAGVVQSPRYKIIEKKQPVAFWCNPISGHNTLYWYLQNLGQGPELLIRYENEEAVDDSQLPKDRFSAERLKGVDSTLKIQPAELGDSAVYLCASSLVIRDEAFFGQGTRLTVV.

There are a few counts of this clone. The J gene is TRBJ2-7, the V gene TRBV5-1, with 9 bases that match TRBD2. CDR3 length: 17 amino acids. The germline CDR1 and CDR2 sequences are SGHRS and YFSETQ. V was pared by 0 bases and J by 2 bases, with 9 bases of the junction left unmatched. CDR3 nucleotides: TGCGCCAGCAGCTTGGCCTTCGTGACTAGCGGACCCTACGAGCAGTACTTC. This codes for CASSLAFVTSGPYEQYF.